These 10 T cell receptor beta chains were all obtained from the same sample, sequenced in a study of T cell responses to AZD1222 COVID-19 vaccine. Data came from immunoSEQ multiplex PCR; TCRdb stores just in-frame clones and leaves some out. The repertoire holds about 150,000 clones, with roughly 91% as singletons. The sequenced sample was peripheral blood, obtained on day 0 of AZD1222 vaccination. All receptors come from an adult in good health.

The chain recombines TRBV2 with TRBJ1-2, with TRBD1 as a possible D gene (6 bases). Germline lookup yields CDR1 SNHLY and CDR2 FYNNEI. The V gene lost 4 bases and the J gene lost 0 bases, with 9 bases spanning the gap. This CDR3 is built from 14 residues. This CDR3 reads CASSGGGPNYGYTF. The CDR3 DNA is TGTGCCAGCAGTGGTGGGGGGCCTAACTATGGCTACACCTTC. The full variable domain, its missing parts supplied by reference TRBV2 and TRBJ1-2, is EPEVTQTPSHQVTQMGQEVILRCVPISNHLYFYWYRQILGQKVEFLVSFYNNEISEKSEIFDDQFSVERPDGSNFTLKIRSTKLEDSAMYFCASSGGGPNYGYTFGSGTRLTVV.

The rearrangement links TRBV5-1 to TRBJ2-1; D might be TRBD2 (6 bases). V was cut by 4 bases and J by 6 bases, with 17 bases left in between. The germline V gene encodes CDR1 SGHRS and CDR2 YFSETQ. CDR3 length: 15 residues. Here the CDR3 reads CASSQTRSPGNEQFF. CDR3 DNA: TGCGCCAGCAGCCAGACTAGATCGCCTGGCAATGAGCAGTTCTTC.

J is TRBJ2-3 and V is TRBV29-1, with no clear D. Germline loops: CDR1 SQVTM, CDR2 ANQGSEA. This CDR3 has 15 residues. Trimming took off 0 bases at V and 2 bases at J, with 12 bases between the two ends. CDR3 nucleotide sequence: TGCAGCGTTGAAGAACTGATCACTATCACAGATACGCAGTATTTT. Translated: CSVEELITITDTQYF.

J is TRBJ2-3 and V is TRBV7-9, with D maybe TRBD1 (6 bases). V was trimmed by 5 bases and J by 3 bases, leaving 15 bases between them. The CDR3 sequence is 15 residues long. Germline-derived CDR1 and CDR2 are SEHNR and FQNEAQ (reference sequence). CDR3 sequence: CASSPGAAGTDTQYF. The CDR3 DNA follows: TGTGCCAGCAGCCCAGGGGCCGCAGGGACAGATACGCAGTATTTT.

The chain carries TRBV10-3 and TRBJ2-7; TRBD1 aligns across 12 bases. This CDR3 spans 15 amino acids. The V gene end was trimmed by 6 bases and the J gene end by 2 bases; junction bases not matched to a gene: 5. Germline-derived CDR1 and CDR2 are ENHRY and SYGVKD. CDR3 sequence reads: CAISAGTGGAYEQYF. The CDR3 nucleotides read TGTGCCATCAGCGCCGGGACAGGGGGCGCCTACGAGCAGTACTTC.

This rearrangement joins TRBV4-3 to TRBJ1-1; D not resolved. Germline V gives CDR1 LGHNA, CDR2 YSLEER. The CDR3 runs 14 residues. V was clipped by 0 bases and J by 5 bases, with 10 bases between them. The CDR3 loop is CASSQDMGWTEAFF. Written as DNA, the CDR3 is TGCGCCAGCAGCCAAGATATGGGGTGGACTGAAGCTTTCTTT.

V gene TRBV7-3 combines with J gene TRBJ2-7, with 8 bases matching TRBD1. V trimming: 5 bases; J trimming: 6 bases; junction bases outside the gene matches: 9. The CDR3 is made up of 14 amino acids. Germline V lookup: CDR1 SGHTA, CDR2 FQGTGA. CDR3 coding DNA: TGTGCCAGCAGCCTATACGGACAGGGTAGCGAGCAGTACTTC. This gives the protein CASSLYGQGSEQYF.

The rearrangement joins TRBV4-2 to TRBJ1-6; a weak D match, TRBD1 (5 bases). The V gene lost 1 base and the J gene lost 10 bases, with 11 bases spanning the gap. CDR3 length: 14 amino acids. Germline V gene lookup returns CDR1 LGHNA and CDR2 YNFKEQ. This chain's CDR3 is CASSQVGGGSPLHF. CDR3 DNA sequence: TGTGCCAGCAGCCAAGTTGGGGGAGGGTCACCCCTCCACTTT.

This clone was seen once. The J gene is TRBJ1-3, the V gene TRBV6-5; D perhaps matches TRBD1 (5 bases). This CDR3 comprises 15 residues. Germline CDR1 is MNHEY and CDR2 is SVGAGI. The V end was cut by 6 bases, the J end by 4 bases, with 16 bases between. The CDR3 loop reads CASRPSGLSGNTIYF. The CDR3 DNA is TGTGCCAGCAGGCCCTCAGGGTTGTCAGGAAACACCATATATTTT.

The chain is built from TRBV11-2 and TRBJ1-2, with 10 bases matching TRBD1. Germline values: CDR1 SGHAT, CDR2 FQNNGV. This CDR3 has 15 residues. J lost 8 bases, V lost 5 bases, and 11 bases had no gene match. CDR3 protein: CASSPGYETGGGYTF. The CDR3 coding sequence is TGTGCCAGCAGCCCGGGATACGAGACAGGGGGCGGCTACACCTTC.